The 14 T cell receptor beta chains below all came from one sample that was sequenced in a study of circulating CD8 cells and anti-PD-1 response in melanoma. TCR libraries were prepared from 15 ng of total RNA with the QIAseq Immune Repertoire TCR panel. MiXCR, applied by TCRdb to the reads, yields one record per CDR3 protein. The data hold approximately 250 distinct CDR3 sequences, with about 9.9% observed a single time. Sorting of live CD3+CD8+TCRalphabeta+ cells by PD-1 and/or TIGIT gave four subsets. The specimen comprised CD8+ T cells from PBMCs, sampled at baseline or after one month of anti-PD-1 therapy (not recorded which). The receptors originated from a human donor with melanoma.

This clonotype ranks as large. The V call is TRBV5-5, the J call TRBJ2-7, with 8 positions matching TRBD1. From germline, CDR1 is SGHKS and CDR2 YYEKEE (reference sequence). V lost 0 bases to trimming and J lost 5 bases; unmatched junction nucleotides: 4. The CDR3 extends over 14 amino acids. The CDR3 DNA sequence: TGTGCCAGCAGCTTGGAAGGACAGGGCCACGAGCAGTACTTC. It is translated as CASSLEGQGHEQYF.

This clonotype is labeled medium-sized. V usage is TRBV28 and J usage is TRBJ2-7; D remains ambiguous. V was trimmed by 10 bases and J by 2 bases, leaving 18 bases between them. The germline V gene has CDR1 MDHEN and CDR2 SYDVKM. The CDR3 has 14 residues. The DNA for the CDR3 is TGTGCCACGGGTGCCGGAGAGGCCGCCTACGAGCAGTACTTC. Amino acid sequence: CATGAGEAAYEQYF.

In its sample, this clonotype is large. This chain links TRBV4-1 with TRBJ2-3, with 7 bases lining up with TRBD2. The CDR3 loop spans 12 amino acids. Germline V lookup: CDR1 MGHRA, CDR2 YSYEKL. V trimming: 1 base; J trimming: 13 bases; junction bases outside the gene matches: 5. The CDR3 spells CASSQVGGGKYF. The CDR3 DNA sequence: TGCGCCAGCAGCCAAGTCGGGGGAGGGAAGTATTTT.

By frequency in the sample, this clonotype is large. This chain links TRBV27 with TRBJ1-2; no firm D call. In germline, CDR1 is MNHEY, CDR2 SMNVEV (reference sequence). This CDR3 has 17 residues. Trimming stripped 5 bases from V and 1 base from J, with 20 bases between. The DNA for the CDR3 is TGTGCCAGCAGTAGTTCGGGAGGATGGACGGTTAACTATGGCTACACCTTC. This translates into CASSSSGGWTVNYGYTF.

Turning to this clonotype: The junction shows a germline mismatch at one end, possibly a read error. CDR3 in amino acids: CASSFPGLGLNGQFF. For the CDR3, the DNA is TGTGCCAGCAGTTTCCCGGGACTAGGCTTAAATGGGCAGTTCTTC. V and J are TRBV28 and TRBJ2-1, with TRBD2 matching 8 bases. CDR1 and CDR2 from the germline V gene are MDHEN and SYDVKM. This CDR3 region has 15 residues.

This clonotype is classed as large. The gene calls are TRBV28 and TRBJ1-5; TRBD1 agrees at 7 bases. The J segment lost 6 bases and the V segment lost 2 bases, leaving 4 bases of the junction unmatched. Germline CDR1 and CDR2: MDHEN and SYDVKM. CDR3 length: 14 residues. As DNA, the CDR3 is TGTGCCAGCAGTTTAGACAGGGAAGTTCAGCCCCAGCATTTT. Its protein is CASSLDREVQPQHF.

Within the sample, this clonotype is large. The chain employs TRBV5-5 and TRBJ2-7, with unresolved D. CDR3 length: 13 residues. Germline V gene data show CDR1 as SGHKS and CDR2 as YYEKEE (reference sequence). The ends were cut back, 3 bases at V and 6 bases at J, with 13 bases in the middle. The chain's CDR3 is CASSSPLISEQYF. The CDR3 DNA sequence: TGTGCCAGCAGCTCCCCCTTAATCAGCGAGCAGTACTTC. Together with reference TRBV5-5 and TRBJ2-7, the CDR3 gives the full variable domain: DAGVTQSPTHLIKTRGQQVTLRCSPISGHKSVSWYQQVLGQGPQFIFQYYEKEERGRGNFPDRFSARQFPNYSSELNVNALLLGDSALYLCASSSPLISEQYFGPGTRLTVT.

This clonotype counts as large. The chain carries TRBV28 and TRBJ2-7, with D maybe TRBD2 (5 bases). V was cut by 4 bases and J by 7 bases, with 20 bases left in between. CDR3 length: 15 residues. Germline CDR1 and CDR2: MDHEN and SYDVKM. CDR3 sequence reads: CASSSIEGRSEEQYF. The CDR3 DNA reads TGTGCCAGCAGTTCCATCGAGGGCCGGTCGGAAGAGCAGTACTTC.

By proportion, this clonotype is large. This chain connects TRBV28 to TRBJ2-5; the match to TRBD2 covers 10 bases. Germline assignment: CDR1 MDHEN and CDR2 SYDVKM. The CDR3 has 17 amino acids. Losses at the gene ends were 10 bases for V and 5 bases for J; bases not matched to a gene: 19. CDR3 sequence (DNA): TGTGCCACCTTCGGGGCAGCGGGAGGGCCGGGGCCGGAGACCCAGTACTTC. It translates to CATFGAAGGPGPETQYF. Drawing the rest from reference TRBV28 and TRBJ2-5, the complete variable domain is DVKVTQSSRYLVKRTGEKVFLECVQDMDHENMFWYRQDPGLGLRLIYFSYDVKMKEKGDIPEGYSVSREKKERFSLILESASTNQTSMYLCATFGAAGGPGPETQYFGPGTRLLVL.

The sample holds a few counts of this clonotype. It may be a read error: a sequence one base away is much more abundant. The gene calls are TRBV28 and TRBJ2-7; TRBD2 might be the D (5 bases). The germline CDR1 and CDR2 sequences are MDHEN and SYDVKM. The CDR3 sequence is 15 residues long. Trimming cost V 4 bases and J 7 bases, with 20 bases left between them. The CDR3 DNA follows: TGTGCCAGCAGTTCCATCGAGGGCCGGGCGGAAGAGCAGTACTTC. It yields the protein CASSSIEGRAEEQYF.

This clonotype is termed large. The chain's CDR3 is CASSSGRTGRGETQYF. The CDR3 DNA sequence: TGTGCCAGCAGTTCCGGTAGGACAGGGAGGGGAGAGACCCAGTACTTC. J is TRBJ2-5 and V is TRBV28; weak D call: TRBD1 (8 bases). CDR3 length equals 16 residues. Germline CDR1 reads MDHEN; CDR2 reads SYDVKM. Between the trimmed V and J ends, which lost 4 bases and 4 bases, there was a span of 19 bases.

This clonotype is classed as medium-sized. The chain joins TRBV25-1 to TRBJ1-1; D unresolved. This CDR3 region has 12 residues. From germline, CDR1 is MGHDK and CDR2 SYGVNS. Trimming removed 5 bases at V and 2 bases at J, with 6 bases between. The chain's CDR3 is CASSRGNTEAFF. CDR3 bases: TGTGCCAGCAGTCGGGGTAACACTGAAGCTTTCTTT.

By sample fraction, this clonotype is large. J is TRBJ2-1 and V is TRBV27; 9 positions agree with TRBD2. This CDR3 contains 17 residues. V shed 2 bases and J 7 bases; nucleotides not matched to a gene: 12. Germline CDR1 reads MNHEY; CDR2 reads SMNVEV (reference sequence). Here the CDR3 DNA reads TGTGCCAGCAGTTTAGAATGGGCTAGCGGGGAAGGTAATGAGCAGTTCTTC. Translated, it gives CASSLEWASGEGNEQFF.

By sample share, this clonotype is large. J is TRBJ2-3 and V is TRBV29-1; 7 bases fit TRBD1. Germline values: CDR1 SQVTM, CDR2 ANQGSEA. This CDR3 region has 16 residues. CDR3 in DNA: TGCAGTCCTCCACCCCGGACAGGCCCATGCACAGATACGCAGTATTTT. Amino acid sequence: CSPPPRTGPCTDTQYF.